These 18 T cell receptor beta chains were sequenced from one sample in a study of vaccination and CD4 T cells after COVID-19. As to treatment: roughly 11-day PBMC culture with coronavirus spike peptide pools or control peptides (ViraFEST assay). Oncomine TCR Beta short-read sequencing was applied to DNA from cultured CD4+ T cells. TCRdb used MiXCR to reprocess the PCR reads, holding one entry per CDR3 protein. The sample contains about 15,000 distinct CDR3 sequences, around two fifths of which appear only once. No antigens are known for them. The sequenced material came from CD4+ T cells from blood, cultured in vitro. The receptors shown here come from a human donor who had recovered from COVID-19.

This clonotype has more than one count but fewer than ten. The chain employs TRBV20-1 and TRBJ1-6, with 9 bases lining up with TRBD1. CDR3 length: 14 amino acids. Germline V lookup: CDR1 DFQATT, CDR2 SNEGSKA (reference sequence). Trimming at V came to 6 bases and at J to 5 bases, leaving 5 bases not matched to a gene. CDR3 sequence: CSANDRGDNSPLHF. CDR3 sequence (DNA): TGCAGTGCCAATGACAGGGGGGATAATTCACCCCTCCACTTT.

This clonotype was seen more than once but under ten times. The chain has TRBV6-1 and TRBJ1-5; D gene ambiguous. There are 14 residues in the CDR3. Trimming cost V 5 bases and J 6 bases, with 14 bases left between them. CDR1 and CDR2 from the germline V gene are MNHNS and SASEGT. The CDR3 sequence: CASSHGSVGQPQHF. CDR3 coding DNA: TGTGCCAGCAGTCACGGGAGCGTGGGTCAGCCCCAGCATTTT.

This clonotype was detected only a few times. V gene TRBV6-1 combines with J gene TRBJ2-7; 8 nucleotides agree with TRBD1. J gave up 2 bases and V 1 base, and 4 bases lay outside the gene matches. Germline V lookup: CDR1 MNHNS, CDR2 SASEGT. The CDR3 totals 15 residues. This chain's CDR3 is CASSEGTGSPYEQYF. Here the CDR3 DNA reads TGTGCCAGCAGTGAAGGGACAGGGTCCCCCTACGAGCAGTACTTC.

The V call is TRBV10-3, the J call TRBJ1-4; a weak D match, TRBD1 (5 bases). The CDR3 extends over 14 amino acids. V lost 4 bases and J lost 5, with 11 bases in between. Germline V gene lookup returns CDR1 ENHRY and CDR2 SYGVKD. CDR3 coding DNA: TGTGCCATCAGTGGAGAGACAGCGAATGAAAAACTGTTTTTT. Protein sequence: CAISGETANEKLFF.

This chain connects TRBV19 to TRBJ1-5; D remains ambiguous. The CDR3 is 14 residues long. V was clipped by 7 bases and J by 0 bases, with 10 bases between them. The V gene's germline CDR1 is LNHDA and CDR2 SQIVND (reference sequence). The CDR3 DNA reads TGTGCCAGTAAACCCTCAGATAGCAATCAGCCCCAGCATTTT. The encoded protein is CASKPSDSNQPQHF.

This chain joins TRBV5-1 and TRBJ2-1; D is possibly TRBD2 (5 bases). V lost 4 bases to trimming and J lost 4 bases, with 12 bases between them. This CDR3 is built from 14 residues. CDR1 is SGHRS and CDR2 is YFSETQ in the germline V gene. The CDR3 nucleotides are TGCGCCAGCAGCAGAAATCTAGCATACAATGAGCAGTTCTTC. Its protein product is CASSRNLAYNEQFF.

The chain couples TRBV25-1 to TRBJ2-3, with 7 nucleotides matching TRBD2. This CDR3 is built from 16 residues. Per the germline V gene, CDR1 is MGHDK and CDR2 is SYGVNS. V dropped 2 bases and J dropped 5; count of bases not matched to a gene: 10. Here the CDR3 DNA reads TGTGCCAGCAGTGAACTGAGCGGGGTCCCCAAAGATACGCAGTATTTT. Its translation is CASSELSGVPKDTQYF.

This chain links TRBV6-1 with TRBJ1-5; D is perhaps TRBD1 (5 bases). The CDR3 totals 15 residues. Trimming shortened V by 5 bases and J by 3 bases, and 14 bases separated the two germline ends. The V gene's germline CDR1 is MNHNS and CDR2 SASEGT. The CDR3 nucleotides read TGTGCCAGCAGTATATCAGGGAGTAACAATCAGCCCCAGCATTTT. Its translation is CASSISGSNNQPQHF.

The chain uses TRBV20-1 and TRBJ2-7; TRBD2 aligns across 11 bases. Germline CDR1 is DFQATT and CDR2 is SNEGSKA (reference sequence). This CDR3 is 20 amino acids long. V lost 2 bases and J lost 4; bases outside the gene matches: 22. The CDR3 is CSARRTSGSLLTPQSYEQYF. CDR3 bases: TGCAGTGCTAGAAGAACTAGCGGGAGCCTATTAACTCCTCAGTCTTACGAGCAGTACTTC.

CDR3 sequence reads: CSVSDRNTEAFF. For the CDR3, the DNA is TGCAGCGTTTCAGACAGGAACACTGAAGCTTTCTTT. The rearrangement uses TRBV29-1 and TRBJ1-1, with a weak D call TRBD1 (5 bases). Between the trimmed V and J ends, which lost 5 bases and 1 base, there was a span of 8 bases. Germline V CDR1 and CDR2: SQVTM, ANQGSEA. CDR3 length: 12 amino acids. The variable domain in full, with the rest retrieved from reference TRBV29-1 and TRBJ1-1, is SAVISQKPSRDICQRGTSLTIQCQVDSQVTMMFWYRQQPGQSLTLIATANQGSEATYESGFVIDKFPISRPNLTFSTLTVSNMSPEDSSIYLCSVSDRNTEAFFGQGTRLTVV.

The rearrangement links TRBV4-2 to TRBJ2-7; the match to TRBD1 covers 9 bases. CDR1 is LGHNA and CDR2 is YNFKEQ in the germline V gene. The CDR3 totals 14 residues. The junction had 7 bases not matched to a gene; V was cut back by 3 bases and J by 7 bases. CDR3 coding DNA: TGTGCCAGCAGCCACGTCGGGACAGGGATGGAGCAGTACTTC. Its protein is CASSHVGTGMEQYF.

This chain uses TRBV2 with TRBJ1-1; TRBD1 aligns across 8 bases. Trimming cost V 6 bases and J 8 bases; bases outside gene matches: 8. Germline values: CDR1 SNHLY, CDR2 FYNNEI. The CDR3 length is 13 residues. The CDR3 loop is CASRFYRQGEAFF. CDR3 DNA: TGTGCCAGCAGATTCTACAGACAGGGGGAAGCTTTCTTT.

This chain joins TRBV18 and TRBJ1-6; a weak D match, TRBD1 (5 bases). This CDR3 is built from 14 residues. Trimming left V 4 bases short and J 4 bases short, with 8 bases between. Germline CDR1 and CDR2: KGHSH and LQKENI. CDR3 amino acids: CASSRDRYNSPLHF. DNA for the CDR3: TGTGCCAGCTCACGGGACCGATATAATTCACCCCTCCACTTT.

The V and J genes are TRBV19 and TRBJ2-5; 7 nucleotides align to TRBD2. The V and J ends lost 9 bases and 2 bases, in that order; junction bases with no gene match: 9. CDR3 length: 14 residues. The germline V gene has CDR1 LNHDA and CDR2 SQIVND (reference sequence). The CDR3 region is CASSPWGGQETQYF. As DNA, the CDR3 is TGTGCCAGCTCCCCCTGGGGAGGGCAAGAGACCCAGTACTTC.

The chain is built from TRBV20-1 and TRBJ2-4; D possibly corresponds to TRBD1 (6 bases). The CDR3 contains 16 residues. The V and J ends lost 6 bases and 8 bases respectively, with 26 bases between them. The germline gives CDR1 DFQATT, CDR2 SNEGSKA (reference sequence). The CDR3 loop reads CSANNPRTVQGDIQYF. In DNA form, the CDR3 reads TGCAGTGCCAATAATCCTCGGACAGTTCAAGGAGACATTCAGTACTTC.

V gene TRBV12-3 or TRBV12-4 combines with J gene TRBJ1-1; TRBD1 agrees at 8 bases. CDR3 length: 15 residues. J gave up 1 base and V 5 bases, and 6 bases lay outside the gene matches. CDR3 sequence (DNA): TGTGCCAGCAGTACTCGACAGGGGCCGAACACTGAAGCTTTCTTT. This sequence encodes CASSTRQGPNTEAFF.

The chain uses TRBV19 and TRBJ2-5, with D perhaps matching TRBD1 or TRBD2 (6 bases each). The CDR3 contains 14 residues. CDR1 and CDR2 from the germline V gene are LNHDA and SQIVND (reference sequence). V lost 3 bases, J lost 4 bases, and 12 bases lay in between. The CDR3 coding sequence is TGTGCCAGTAGTATCTTTGGGGGGCGAGAGACCCAGTACTTC. This encodes CASSIFGGRETQYF.

The sample holds one count of this clonotype. The chain carries TRBV7-9 and TRBJ2-4; a weak D match, TRBD1 (5 bases). V was clipped by 5 bases and J by 8 bases, with 10 bases between them. This CDR3 has 12 residues. Germline assignment: CDR1 SEHNR and CDR2 FQNEAQ (reference sequence). The CDR3 nucleotides are TGTGCCAGCAGCACCCAAGGGGACATTCAGTACTTC. Protein sequence: CASSTQGDIQYF.